The entry below gives a single TCR beta chain sequence along with its context. This receptor's antigen is unknown. No clone much larger than this one lies a single base away; base qualities are absent. TCRbeta CDR3 regions were amplified from genomic DNA by means of the immunoSEQ Assay, a bias-controlled multiplex PCR. The authors' pipeline ran thus. Within the assay, amplification of reference gene primers was used to estimate how many nucleated cells each sample contained. Sequence reads were collapsed and filtered to measure the absolute abundance of every unique TCRbeta CDR3 rearrangement. For each sample, productive Simpson clonality was calculated as the square root of Simpson's diversity index across productive rearrangements. TCRdb provides this immuneACCESS table in a form limited to in-frame rearrangements. Some clones are lacking; in checked studies, under half of them reflect an unresolved V gene, and why the rest are absent is not known. The D gene and trimming were derived from the DNA, and the V and J assignments and clone size from that table. The sample table holds fewer than 200,000 clones, of which approximately 86% were seen once. 7% of the sample lies in the top ten.

These data are taken from a study of blood T cell repertoires in COVID-19 (dated by TCRdb to 2019 to 2021). A note on the overall study: The collaborator samples originated in the United States, Italy and Spain and spanned the acute and convalescent phases of COVID-19. The samples were drawn from two sources: the first 160 participants of the ongoing ImmuneRACE study, and 1,254 subjects contributed by 6 global collaborators. The repertoires were released in a freely available public database intended as a resource for research on the immune response to SARS-CoV-2. Nearly every sample came with metadata listing a de-identified subject ID, COVID-19 status, age in years and sex. The prospective study material was composed of cDNA or gDNA derived from T cells, B-cell-depleted T cells, or PBMCs. HLA class I and class II types, where available, came from metadata supplied by the sample provider rather than from assay-based typing. Deeply sampled blood TCRbeta repertoires from subjects exposed to, actively infected with, or recovered from COVID-19 were included in the dataset.

For this chain, trimming is 2 bases at the V end and 5 bases at the J end, and the number of junction bases without a gene match is 8. The CDR3, from cysteine to phenylalanine, totals 16 residues. CDR3 DNA is the only sequence kept; it has 48 bases, read in frame from the first base. CDR1 and CDR2 (SGHTA, FQGNSA) derive from the germline V gene. Study-wide findings and limitations: Clinical and demographic metadata were provided uncurated, with the amount varying by source and participant.

One collaborating source in Seattle enrolled patients while the patients were actively infected and followed the patients over time throughout the course of disease. Each collaborating institution followed its own protocols to collect whole blood in K2EDTA tubes. For TCRbeta analysis, collaborator samples were shipped as frozen whole blood, as isolated PBMCs, or as DNA extracted from either sample type. The sequence is built from TRBV7-2 and TRBJ2-1, with 8 bases aligning to TRBD2. The receptor was derived from a woman between 35 and 50 years old with COVID-19, enrolled during active disease. Sequenced sample: peripheral blood. CDR3 protein: CASSLFGGRRNNEQFF. The bases are TGTGCCAGCAGCTTATTCGGCGGGAGGAGGAACAATGAGCAGTTCTTC.